This T cell receptor (beta chain) stems from a study of blood T cell repertoires in COVID-19. Across the whole study: Samples taken during acute and convalescent COVID-19 were collected in the United States, Italy and Spain. The analysed material was cDNA or gDNA that came from T cells, B-cell-depleted T cells, or PBMCs.

Germline CDR1 reads MNHEY; CDR2 reads SMNVEV (reference sequence). The germline V and J ends were trimmed by 4 bases and 8 bases, with 14 bases remaining between them. The CDR3 has 14 amino acids. In the original workflow: By means of reference gene primer amplification, nucleated cell counts were estimated. Assay: immunoSEQ multiplex PCR; the TCRdb copy retains only in-frame clones and omits some. Clonal size and the V and J genes are those of that table, whereas D and trimming came from the DNA. The data contain 130,000 or so clones, roughly 88% of them singletons. The sequence came from a man in his 60s with active or convalescent COVID-19. The genes are TRBV27 and TRBJ1-4, with a tentative D call TRBD1 (5 bases). The sample taken for sequencing was peripheral blood. CDR3 DNA sequence: TGTGCCAGCAGTTCCCAGGGCATCGAGGAAAAACTGTTTTTT. It translates to CASSSQGIEEKLFF.